One TCR beta chain is described in this entry. Its target is unknown. The repertoire was sequenced with immunoSEQ multiplex PCR; TCRdb's copy has only in-frame clones and lacks some. The sample holds some 200,000 clones; approximately 90% are singletons and the top ten take about 1.7%. This entry is derived from a study of T cell responses to AZD1222 COVID-19 vaccine. Overall study results and limits: Clonal diversity may have been underestimated, and the donors were mostly white British, with more females than males. Seropositive AZD1222 recipients at baseline numbered only 5 or 6.

Trimming pared 3 bases from V and 0 bases from J, leaving 15 bases between. CDR1 and CDR2 from the germline V gene are SNHLY and FYNNEI. CDR3 length: 17 residues. The clonotype originates from an adult who received the AZD1222 COVID-19 vaccine. The chain has TRBV2 and TRBJ1-3; a weak D match, TRBD1 (5 bases). The sample here was peripheral blood, taken 28 days after the second AZD1222 dose. CDR3 nucleotides: TGTGCCAGCAGTGAGGGACTGCAGAAAATCTCTGGAAACACCATATATTTT. Its protein is CASSEGLQKISGNTIYF.